This note documents a single T cell receptor (beta chain) sequence. Its ends do not fully match the called genes, so a read error is possible. CDR1 SGHRS and CDR2 YFSETQ come from the germline V gene. CDR3 length: 14 amino acids. Total RNA amounting to roughly 450 ng was the source from which TCR beta cDNA was made with a constant-region primer. Amplification in three nested multiplex PCR rounds with slightly modified ARM-PCR gave rise to TCR beta libraries. The first two PCR rounds, roughly 9 cycles each, used TRBV1-TRBV30 forward primers and a C-beta reverse primer. MiXCR, applied by TCRdb to the multiplex PCR reads, yields one record per CDR3 protein. The table has approximately 22,000 distinct CDR3 sequences, approximately 72% seen once. The data belong to a study of tumor-infiltrating lymphocytes in primary liver carcinoma. Investigators took RNA and DNA out together from roughly 20-30 mg of unsorted bulk tissue.

The specimen sequenced was liver tumor tissue from sampling region 1. Subset here: tumor region T1, superior pole. This rearrangement joins TRBV5-1 to TRBJ2-1; 8 bases agree with TRBD1. The TCR was taken from a man in his forties with primary liver carcinoma and hepatitis B virus infection. The CDR3 DNA is TGCGCCAGCAGGGTACAGGGGGTGGACAATGATCAGTTCTTC. Translation gives CASRVQGVDNDQFF.